These T cell receptor beta chains were read from a single sample in a study of T-cell memory formation after mild COVID-19. TCRdb recomputed calls from the 5' RACE reads with MiXCR, one row per CDR3 protein. The repertoire has just under 150,000 distinct CDR3 sequences, under 7% of them found once; the top ten carry approximately 2%. Sequenced material: PBMCs or a T cell subset sorted from them (not recorded which). The receptor set was obtained from an adult woman who had mild COVID-19 (a few samples of this study predate the infection). Cell type and time point are not known. Each CDR3 is given with its conserved first and last residue. D genes are given only for firm matches. Some rows mark clone size as missing; the rest say once, few, many or name a class of expanded clone.

abundance | d_gene | j_gene | v_gene | CDR3aa | CDR3nt
. | TRBD1 | TRBJ1-3 | TRBV7-3 | CASGDRAGNTIYF | TGTGCCAGCGGCGACAGGGCTGGAAACACCATATATTTT
few | . | TRBJ1-3 | TRBV2 | CASGRDYSGNTIYF | TGTGCCAGCGGGAGAGACTACTCTGGAAACACCATATATTTT
few | TRBD2 | TRBJ2-7 | TRBV27 | CASSLYGGINYEQYF | TGTGCCAGCAGTTTATACGGGGGGATCAATTACGAGCAGTACTTC
few | . | TRBJ2-7 | TRBV6-1 | CASSLGREEYF | TGTGCCAGCAGCCTAGGCAGGGAAGAGTACTTC
few | . | TRBJ1-1 | TRBV4-3 | CASSQESHTEAFF | TGCGCCAGCAGCCAAGAGTCCCATACTGAAGCTTTCTTT
few | TRBD2 | TRBJ2-3 | TRBV7-2 | CASSFTGTRGLDTQYF | TGTGCCAGCAGCTTTACCGGGACTAGAGGTTTGGATACGCAGTATTTT
few | . | TRBJ2-7 | TRBV12-3/TRBV12-4 | CASSWVLSSYEQYF | TGTGCCAGCAGTTGGGTGCTTAGCTCCTACGAGCAGTACTTC
many | . | TRBJ2-1 | TRBV5-1 | CASSLAETYNEQFF | TGCGCCAGCAGCTTGGCGGAGACCTACAATGAGCAGTTCTTC
. | . | TRBJ2-3 | TRBV29-1 | CSVAGTVRGETDTQYF | TGCAGCGTGGCCGGGACGGTGAGGGGAGAGACAGATACGCAGTATTTT
few | . | TRBJ2-2 | TRBV7-9 | CASSFGVNTGELFF | TGTGCCAGCAGCTTCGGAGTAAACACCGGGGAGCTGTTTTTT
many | . | TRBJ2-7 | TRBV29-1 | CSVGEGVPYEQYF | TGCAGCGTTGGAGAGGGGGTCCCCTACGAGCAGTACTTC
. | TRBD1 | TRBJ1-1 | TRBV12-3/TRBV12-4 | CASSPRDSSNTEAFF | TGTGCCAGCAGTCCCCGGGACAGCTCGAACACTGAAGCTTTCTTT
. | TRBD2 | TRBJ2-5 | TRBV6-6 | CASSGSGGLPVAQYF | TGTGCCAGCAGTGGTAGCGGGGGGCTTCCCGTGGCCCAGTACTTC
many | . | TRBJ2-3 | TRBV3-1 | CASSRGLLRGDTQYF | TGTGCCAGCAGCCGGGGACTCCTTCGGGGGGATACGCAGTATTTT
few | . | TRBJ1-5 | TRBV12-3/TRBV12-4 | CASSFEGGAGQPQHF | TGTGCCAGCAGTTTTGAGGGGGGCGCCGGGCAGCCCCAGCATTTT
. | . | TRBJ2-7 | TRBV6-5 | CASSSTWYEQYF | TGTGCCAGCAGTTCCACCTGGTACGAGCAGTACTTC
many | . | TRBJ2-7 | TRBV20-1 | CSASGGTFYEQYF | TGCAGTGCTAGTGGGGGGACTTTTTACGAGCAGTACTTC
few | TRBD1 | TRBJ2-2 | TRBV24-1 | CATSDPGQGKTGELFF | TGTGCCACCAGTGACCCTGGACAGGGCAAAACCGGGGAGCTGTTTTTT
many | . | TRBJ1-1 | TRBV7-2 | CASSRPDRRTEAFF | TGTGCCAGCAGCCGCCCCGACAGACGCACTGAAGCTTTCTTT
few | . | TRBJ1-2 | TRBV5-4 | CASSLQNYGYTF | TGTGCCAGCAGCTTGCAGAACTATGGCTACACCTTC
many | . | TRBJ2-3 | TRBV7-3 | CASSQTGTDTQYF | TGTGCCAGCAGCCAGACGGGGACAGATACGCAGTATTTT
few | . | TRBJ1-6 | TRBV6-5 | CASRLGQLNSPLHF | TGTGCCAGCAGGCTGGGGCAGCTTAATTCACCCCTCCACTTT
. | TRBD1 | TRBJ2-7 | TRBV20-1 | CSALRDSSYEQYF | TGCAGTGCCCTCCGGGACAGTTCCTACGAGCAGTACTTC
many | . | TRBJ2-1 | TRBV24-1 | CATSDRRPWFENEQFF | TGTGCCACCAGTGATAGAAGGCCTTGGTTCGAAAATGAGCAGTTCTTC
many | . | TRBJ2-7 | TRBV7-8 | CASSLAGRGYEQYF | TGTGCCAGCAGCTTAGCTGGACGCGGCTACGAGCAGTACTTC
many | TRBD2 | TRBJ2-1 | TRBV5-1 | CASSLEGRLAVYNEQFF | TGCGCCAGCAGCTTGGAAGGTAGGCTAGCGGTGTACAATGAGCAGTTCTTC
. | . | TRBJ1-1 | TRBV29-1 | CSVERANTEAFF | TGCAGCGTTGAAAGGGCAAACACTGAAGCTTTCTTT
few | . | TRBJ2-6 | TRBV12-3/TRBV12-4 | CASKLGQAASGANVLTF | TGTGCCAGCAAATTGGGGCAGGCAGCGTCTGGGGCCAACGTCCTGACTTTC
. | . | TRBJ1-5 | TRBV30 | CAWSVQQAGTQHF | TGTGCCTGGAGTGTACAACAGGCCGGGACCCAGCATTTT
many | . | TRBJ2-7 | TRBV7-2 | CASSFSWAYEQYF | TGTGCCAGCAGCTTTTCCTGGGCCTACGAGCAGTACTTC
. | . | TRBJ2-5 | TRBV12-3/TRBV12-4 | CASSLTQGRETQYF | TGTGCCAGCAGTTTAACACAGGGCCGAGAGACCCAGTACTTC
once | TRBD1 | TRBJ1-4 | TRBV6-5 | CASNLYRGRREKLFF | TGTGCCAGCAACCTTTACAGGGGGCGCCGGGAAAAACTGTTTTTT
. | . | TRBJ2-1 | TRBV7-3 | CASSLGTARYNEQFF | TGTGCCAGCAGTTTGGGAACTGCCCGCTACAATGAGCAGTTCTTC
many | . | TRBJ1-1 | TRBV20-1 | CSAREGHKNTEAFF | TGCAGTGCTAGAGAGGGGCACAAGAACACTGAAGCTTTCTTT
many | TRBD2 | TRBJ2-1 | TRBV4-2 | CASSQEPSGRAGNEQFF | TGTGCCAGCAGCCAAGAACCCAGCGGGAGGGCCGGGAATGAGCAGTTCTTC
few | TRBD1 | TRBJ1-6 | TRBV7-2 | CASSATGTVSPLHF | TGTGCCAGCAGCGCTACAGGGACAGTCTCACCCCTCCACTTT
. | TRBD1 | TRBJ1-5 | TRBV30 | CAWSLSGQGNQPQHF | TGTGCCTGGAGTCTTTCGGGACAGGGGAATCAGCCCCAGCATTTT
many | TRBD1 | TRBJ2-3 | TRBV5-1 | CASSLGQGFDTQYF | TGCGCCAGCAGCCTGGGACAGGGCTTTGATACGCAGTATTTT
many | . | TRBJ2-4 | TRBV7-9 | CASSLGGGAQNIQYF | TGTGCCAGCAGCTTAGGAGGGGGGGCGCAAAACATTCAGTACTTC